This TCR beta chain comes out of a study of blood T cell repertoires in COVID-19. Study-level information: Spain, Italy and the United States supplied samples that represented acute and convalescent COVID-19. T cells, B-cell-depleted T cells, or PBMCs provided the cDNA or gDNA that served as material.

This CDR3 has 13 residues. The germline gives CDR1 SEHNR, CDR2 FQNEAQ (reference sequence). V dropped 4 bases and J dropped 6 bases, with 11 bases sitting between them. Original data processing: Amplification of reference gene primers provided the estimated nucleated cell counts. Assay: immunoSEQ multiplex PCR; the TCRdb copy retains only in-frame clones and omits some. V, J and clone size derive from that table, while D and trimming were established from the DNA sequence. The sample holds approximately 230,000 clones, around four fifths seen once. The specimen was peripheral blood. This chain links TRBV7-9 with TRBJ2-3; D gene ambiguous. The receptor comes from a man aged 30-40 years with active or convalescent COVID-19. The CDR3 nucleotides are TGTGCCAGCAGCTCCCTCCTGGGCGATACGCAGTATTTT. Amino acids: CASSSLLGDTQYF.